Each of the 23 T cell receptor beta chains below was sequenced from the same sample in a study of shared clonotypes between healthy human individuals. Libraries were prepared by immunoSEQ multiplex PCR; TCRdb keeps only in-frame clonotypes and omits some of them. The table records roughly 410,000 clones, about 96% of them present only once. Sequencing was carried out using memory CD8+ T cells sorted from blood. Subset: CD45RO+ cells pooled with CCR7-negative TemRA cells. Source of these receptors: a man aged 25 to 40 in good health.

V and J are TRBV29-1 and TRBJ2-5; TRBD1 agrees at 7 bases. Per the germline V gene, CDR1 is SQVTM and CDR2 is ANQGSEA. With 6 bases clipped from V and 1 base from J, the junction kept 5 bases outside the gene matches. This CDR3 is built from 13 residues. The CDR3 DNA reads as TGCAGCGTACGGGGACAGATCCAAGAGACCCAGTACTTC. Amino acid sequence: CSVRGQIQETQYF.

This chain uses TRBV7-2 with TRBJ2-2; the D gene is possibly TRBD2 (5 bases). CDR3 length: 14 amino acids. Trimming removed 5 bases at V and 7 bases at J, with 14 bases between. Germline CDR1 reads SGHTA; CDR2 reads FQGNSA. The CDR3 sequence is CASSDMRAGGELFF. As DNA, the CDR3 is TGTGCCAGCAGCGACATGAGGGCGGGCGGGGAGCTGTTTTTT.

J is TRBJ2-1 and V is TRBV7-9; 8 positions match TRBD1. This CDR3 spans 16 amino acids. With V trimmed by 3 bases and J by 3 bases, 7 bases remained unmatched. Germline lookup yields CDR1 SEHNR and CDR2 FQNEAQ (reference sequence). The CDR3 protein is CASSFKRTGIYNEQFF. The CDR3 DNA reads as TGTGCCAGCAGCTTTAAAAGGACAGGGATCTACAATGAGCAGTTCTTC.

The gene calls are TRBV5-4 and TRBJ2-2, with 11 positions matching TRBD2. Trimming cost V 3 bases and J 9 bases; bases outside gene matches: 4. Germline lookup yields CDR1 SGHNT and CDR2 YYREEE (reference sequence). The CDR3 runs 14 residues. CDR3 in amino acids: CASSSTSGSRELFF. The DNA of the CDR3 is TGTGCCAGCAGCTCAACTAGCGGGAGTAGGGAGCTGTTTTTT.

The chain combines TRBV7-2 with TRBJ2-3; the match to TRBD2 covers 13 bases. Germline CDR1 and CDR2: SGHTA and FQGNSA. The V segment lost 3 bases and the J segment 5 bases; nucleotides outside the gene matches: 5. The CDR3 has 16 amino acids. CDR3 loop: CASSFTSGRAEDTQYF. DNA for the CDR3: TGTGCCAGCAGCTTCACTAGCGGGAGGGCCGAAGATACGCAGTATTTT.

CDR3 protein: CASSQDKTLSSYNEQFF. In DNA, the CDR3 is TGCGCCAGCAGCCAAGATAAGACCCTGAGCTCCTACAATGAGCAGTTCTTC. The genes are TRBV4-1 and TRBJ2-1; D uncertain. The CDR3 covers 17 residues. The germline CDR1 and CDR2 sequences are MGHRA and YSYEKL. Deletions cut 0 bases from V and 0 bases from J, with 12 bases between.

The chain is built from TRBV7-2 and TRBJ2-2; D is uncertain. The length of the CDR3 is 13 residues. Germline V gives CDR1 SGHTA, CDR2 FQGNSA. The V end was cut by 5 bases, the J end by 10 bases, with 14 bases between. The CDR3 DNA follows: TGTGCCAGCAGCCCCTCGGGTATCGCGGAGCTGTTTTTT. This gives the protein CASSPSGIAELFF.

The V gene is TRBV6-1, the J gene TRBJ2-7; D perhaps matches TRBD2 (6 bases). Germline values: CDR1 MNHNS, CDR2 SASEGT. This CDR3 has 14 residues. V lost 0 bases, J lost 2 bases, and 8 bases lay in between. The CDR3 reads CASSEARLAYEQYF. In DNA, the CDR3 is TGTGCCAGCAGTGAAGCCAGACTAGCCTACGAGCAGTACTTC.

The DNA of the CDR3 is TGCGCCAGCAGTCCTAGGACAGGGAAAGACCAAGAGACCCAGTACTTC. Encoded protein: CASSPRTGKDQETQYF. V gene TRBV10-1 combines with J gene TRBJ2-5, with TRBD1 matching over 8 bases. Trimming cost V 5 bases and J 0 bases; bases outside gene matches: 8. Germline V gives CDR1 WNHNN, CDR2 SYGVQD (reference sequence). There are 16 residues in the CDR3.

This rearrangement joins TRBV11-2 to TRBJ2-4; the D gene is possibly TRBD1 (5 bases). Germline V gives CDR1 SGHAT, CDR2 FQNNGV. The CDR3 has 16 residues. With 1 base removed from V and 3 bases from J, the gap between germline ends came to 13 bases. CDR3 DNA: TGTGCCAGCAGCTTAGTATCCAGCAGGGTCAAAAACATTCAGTACTTC. Translated: CASSLVSSRVKNIQYF.

The chain has TRBV27 and TRBJ2-7, with a tentative D call TRBD1 (6 bases). Trimming shortened V by 4 bases and J by 2 bases, and 15 bases separated the two germline ends. The CDR3 is made up of 15 amino acids. In germline, CDR1 is MNHEY, CDR2 SMNVEV (reference sequence). The DNA for the CDR3 is TGTGCCAGCAGTTACCGGGACAATCTTCCCTACGAGCAGTACTTC. The encoded protein is CASSYRDNLPYEQYF.

The V gene is TRBV30, the J gene TRBJ2-1; D call uncertain. The CDR3 runs 11 residues. The germline V gene has CDR1 GTSNPN and CDR2 SVGIG (reference sequence). V lost 0 bases and J lost 8, with 5 bases in between. For the CDR3, the DNA is TGTGCCTGGAGTGTAGCACATGAGCAGTTCTTC. It translates to CAWSVAHEQFF.

The rearrangement uses TRBV28 and TRBJ2-1; 10 positions agree with TRBD1. Per germline, CDR1 MDHEN and CDR2 SYDVKM. V dropped 6 bases and J dropped 5; count of bases not matched to a gene: 13. The CDR3 sequence is 17 residues long. This CDR3 reads CASRPRQGASKNNEQFF. Written as DNA, the CDR3 is TGTGCCAGCAGACCACGACAGGGGGCATCGAAAAACAATGAGCAGTTCTTC. Filled out from reference TRBV28 and TRBJ2-1, the complete variable domain reads DVKVTQSSRYLVKRTGEKVFLECVQDMDHENMFWYRQDPGLGLRLIYFSYDVKMKEKGDIPEGYSVSREKKERFSLILESASTNQTSMYLCASRPRQGASKNNEQFFGPGTRLTVL.

The chain uses TRBV19 and TRBJ1-1; possible D gene TRBD1, 5 bases. The CDR3 runs 13 residues. The germline CDR1 and CDR2 sequences are LNHDA and SQIVND (reference sequence). V shed 3 bases and J shed 7 bases, with 12 bases lying between them. CDR3 region: CASSIWGGIEAFF. Written as DNA, the CDR3 is TGTGCCAGTAGTATCTGGGGGGGGATTGAAGCTTTCTTT. The full variable domain, in which reference TRBV19 and TRBJ1-1 provide the parts outside the CDR3, is DGGITQSPKYLFRKEGQNVTLSCEQNLNHDAMYWYRQDPGQGLRLIYYSQIVNDFQKGDIAEGYSVSREKKESFPLTVTSAQKNPTAFYLCASSIWGGIEAFFGQGTRLTVV.

V and J are TRBV25-1 and TRBJ2-1; tentative D call: TRBD1 (5 bases). Trimming removed 7 bases at V and 3 bases at J, with 16 bases between. The germline V gene has CDR1 MGHDK and CDR2 SYGVNS. This CDR3 region has 15 residues. CDR3 residues: CASTRSQDNYNEQFF. The CDR3 DNA follows: TGTGCCAGCACCAGAAGTCAGGACAACTACAATGAGCAGTTCTTC.

This clone was observed a single time. The V gene is TRBV9, the J gene TRBJ2-3; D is tentatively TRBD1 or TRBD2 (5 bases each). Trimming left V 2 bases short and J 6 bases short, with 16 bases between. Looked up from germline, CDR1 is SGDLS and CDR2 is YYNGEE. The CDR3 runs 15 residues. CDR3 loop: CASSVGSLEGDTQYF. DNA for the CDR3: TGTGCCAGCAGCGTGGGATCCCTAGAGGGGGATACGCAGTATTTT.

Note on this clone: Other DNA sequences of this sample code for an identical CDR3. The chain has TRBV19 and TRBJ1-2; the D is unclear. V was shortened by 1 base and J by 3 bases, with 6 bases between the two germline ends. CDR3 length equals 13 residues. Per germline, CDR1 LNHDA and CDR2 SQIVND (reference sequence). The CDR3 region is CASSIGQYYGYTF. The CDR3 nucleotides are TGTGCCAGTAGTATAGGCCAGTACTATGGCTACACCTTC.

This rearrangement joins TRBV11-2 to TRBJ1-5, with D unresolved. The CDR3 has 13 residues. With 5 bases removed from V and 5 bases from J, the gap between germline ends came to 10 bases. Germline CDR1 SGHAT, CDR2 FQNNGV. The CDR3 region is CASSERPHQPQHF. The DNA of the CDR3 is TGTGCCAGCAGCGAACGCCCTCATCAGCCCCAGCATTTT.

This chain uses TRBV10-3 with TRBJ2-3; the match to TRBD2 covers 14 bases. CDR3 length: 18 amino acids. Germline V CDR1 and CDR2: ENHRY, SYGVKD. Trimming cost V 10 bases and J 0 bases; bases outside gene matches: 12. CDR3 sequence: CATISARLAGGSTDTQYF. DNA of the CDR3: TGTGCCACCATTTCTGCCCGACTAGCGGGGGGGAGCACAGATACGCAGTATTTT.

The chain couples TRBV7-3 to TRBJ1-3; 8 nucleotides align to TRBD1. Germline values: CDR1 SGHTA, CDR2 FQGTGA. Trimming cost V 4 bases and J 0 bases; bases outside gene matches: 14. This CDR3 contains 19 residues. CDR3 residues: CASSYPLFGQGGSGNTIYF. Here the CDR3 DNA reads TGTGCCAGCAGCTATCCACTTTTTGGACAGGGAGGCTCTGGAAACACCATATATTTT.

The chain has TRBV5-4 and TRBJ2-2; 10 bases map to TRBD2. Per the germline V gene, CDR1 is SGHNT and CDR2 is YYREEE (reference sequence). This CDR3 comprises 14 residues. Unmatched junction bases numbered 0, after V lost 7 bases and J lost 0 bases. For the CDR3, the DNA is TGTGCCAGCGGACTAGCGGCGAACACCGGGGAGCTGTTTTTT. Its translation is CASGLAANTGELFF.

The chain combines TRBV28 with TRBJ2-7, with no clear D. The CDR3 loop spans 13 amino acids. Trimming pared 3 bases from V and 0 bases from J, leaving 6 bases between. Germline CDR1 reads MDHEN; CDR2 reads SYDVKM. The CDR3: CASSFDNSYEQYF. DNA of the CDR3: TGTGCCAGCAGTTTTGACAACTCCTACGAGCAGTACTTC.

The chain combines TRBV11-3 with TRBJ2-7; 7 positions agree with TRBD1. J gave up 3 bases and V 5 bases, and 4 bases lay outside the gene matches. The CDR3 runs to 13 residues. Germline CDR1 and CDR2: SGHNT and YENEEA. CDR3 coding DNA: TGTGCCAGCAGCCAGGGGACAGTCTACGAGCAGTACTTC. It specifies CASSQGTVYEQYF.